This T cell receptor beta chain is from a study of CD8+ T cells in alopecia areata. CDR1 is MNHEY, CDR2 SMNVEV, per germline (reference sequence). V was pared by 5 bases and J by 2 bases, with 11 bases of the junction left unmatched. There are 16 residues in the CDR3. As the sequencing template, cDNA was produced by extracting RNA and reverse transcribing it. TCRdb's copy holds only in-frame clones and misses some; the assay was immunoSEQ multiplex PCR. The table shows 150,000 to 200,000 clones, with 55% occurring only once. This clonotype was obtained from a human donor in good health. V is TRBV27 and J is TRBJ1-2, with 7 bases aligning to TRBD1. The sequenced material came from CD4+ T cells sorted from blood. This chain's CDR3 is CASSPNLLGQNYGYTF. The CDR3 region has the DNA TGTGCCAGCAGTCCCAACCTCCTGGGACAGAACTATGGCTACACCTTC.